This TCR beta chain comes out of a study of CD8 T cells in Susac syndrome (dated by TCRdb to about 2019). Some background on the complete study: Repertoire sequencing was used to test whether CD8+ T cell activation and differentiation in Susac syndrome was antigen driven. CD8+ T cell repertoire clonality was compared between over 9 healthy donors, around 14 Susac syndrome patients and roughly 15 multiple sclerosis patients.

RNA was extracted using the RNeasy kit, and about 0.5 to 1 ug of the RNA was reverse transcribed with random hexamers. The immunoSEQ multiplex PCR assay, which covers 54 Vbeta and 13 Jbeta segments, was used to amplify TCR beta CDR3 regions. PCR amplification bias was corrected by using a synthetic template baseline for primer optimization and computational correction. The study's own analysis went as follows. Reads were assigned to V, D and J genes according to IMGT and analyzed in immunoSEQ Analyzer, with only productive sequences retained. Clonality was calculated as one minus the Shannon entropy normalized by log2 of the number of productive unique sequences. Public and private clones were assessed among the 100 most prevalent clones of each patient and control. Clones were defined as Susac-specific if absent from the healthy and MS cohorts, from under 1,200 published viral clones and from other ImmuneACCESS disease sequences. TCRdb took the public reads, trimmed them with fastp at Q25, ran MiXCR for clone calling and kept in-frame beta chains. Each entry merges the rows of one CDR3 protein and shows their most common DNA and genes. These V and J calls rely on TCRdb rather than the paper's analysis. A total of approximately 130,000 distinct CDR3 sequences appear in this sample, around 91% of them only once. The ten largest clones capture over 0.2% of the sample.

General study outcomes and caveats: The study acknowledged that relatively few individuals were included in the TCR sequencing and HLA analysis.

With regard to this clonotype: No cognate antigen has been identified for it. There are no base qualities to consult, and no much larger clone falls within one base.

Measured from the cysteine to the phenylalanine, the CDR3 is 11 residues long. Of the read, only the CDR3 DNA is kept; its 33 bases are in frame from base 1. The trim is 5 bases for V and 5 bases for J, with a gap of 7 bases between the germline ends. CDR1 and CDR2 (SNHLY, FYNNEI) derive from the germline V gene. Peripheral blood CD8+ and CD4+ T cells from healthy donors, Susac syndrome patients and multiple sclerosis patients were profiled by high-throughput TCR beta sequencing. The multiple sclerosis controls were treatment-naive patients whose relapsing-remitting disease, either stable or active, fulfilled the revised McDonald criteria. Bulk CD8+ and CD4+ T cells were purified by magnetic negative isolation, whereas CD8+ TEMRA cells were enriched by FACS. Blood was collected in EDTA tubes and processed within 24 hours, with PBMCs isolated through density gradient centrifugation. PBMCs intended for TCR sequencing were cryopreserved in liquid nitrogen and thawed later in a water bath at 37 degrees C. The sorted or isolated CD4+, CD8+ and CD8+ TEMRA cells had a purity of 90% or higher.

The receptor comes from a human donor with multiple sclerosis. What was sequenced was CD8+ T cells from PBMCs. The chain links TRBV2 with TRBJ2-7, with the D gene not confidently named. The CDR3 corresponds to CASSPLDEQYF. The DNA sequence is given as TGTGCCAGCAGTCCCCTGGACGAGCAGTACTTC.